Detailed here is one T cell receptor beta chain. Its cognate antigen is unknown. The sample is drawn from a study of a mutant IDH1 vaccine in newly diagnosed glioma. Study summary: Vaccination began 4-6 weeks post radiotherapy alone, or with temozolomide cycles.

Documented time point: week 11, during vaccination. In the vaccine, a single dose held 300 ug of the mutant IDH1 20-mer peptide, along with topical imiquimod. V was clipped by 0 bases and J by 4 bases; unmatched bases: 2. The CDR3 is 16 residues long. CDR1 SGHDT and CDR2 YYEEEE come from the germline V gene. Here immunoSEQ multiplex PCR was the method, and the copy in TCRdb shows in-frame clones only, minus some. The sample carries some 120,000 clones, roughly 78% recorded once. Sample: PBMCs, taken from a glioma patient whose treatment included an IDH1 peptide vaccine. This chain joins TRBV5-6 and TRBJ2-2, with 11 bases lining up with TRBD2. The TCR sequence derives from a man aged 35 to 55 with glioma. CDR3 nucleotides: TGTGCCAGCAGCTTGGTAGGGACTAGCGGCACCGGGGAGCTGTTTTTT. Translating it yields CASSLVGTSGTGELFF.